What follows describes a single TCR beta chain. Its cognate antigen is unknown. These data come from a study of brain T cells in children with intractable seizures. The V end lost 1 base, the J end lost 4 bases, and 7 bases lay between the germline ends. CDR1 and CDR2 (germline): MGHRA, YSYEKL. The CDR3 is 13 residues long. Study results and limitations: Absence of clones before surgery may stem from lower sequencing depth.

Only cases whose brain tissue showed the highest T cell transcript signatures were sequenced. Patients received at least one anti-epileptic drug before surgery. Produced via immunoSEQ multiplex PCR; TCRdb's table is partial and in-frame only. The sample consists of fewer than 80,000 clones, 95% to 96% of them appearing once. This TCR was recovered from a boy younger than two with focal cortical dysplasia and intractable seizures. The material sequenced was peripheral blood, taken at surgery. The gene calls are TRBV4-1 and TRBJ1-2; no clear D. The CDR3 coding sequence is TGCGCCAGCAGCCAAGCCAGTAGCTATGGCTACACCTTC. The encoded protein is CASSQASSYGYTF.